This T cell receptor (beta chain) originates from a study of OX40 agonist ivuxolimab in advanced cancers. Study-level information: Cohort: 82.7% men, mean age about 60, aged about 23 to 80. Findings and caveats of the study: The average count of expanded clones was higher among CD8+ T cells than among CD4+.

Autoimmune disease history or systemic immunosuppression disqualified patients. Repertoires were generated with immunoSEQ multiplex PCR, while TCRdb's copy carries only in-frame clones and drops some. The sample has approximately 90,000 clones, 70% to 90% seen once. This CDR3 spans 16 amino acids. Trimming took off 1 base at V and 0 bases at J, with 11 bases between the two ends. The germline CDR1 and CDR2 sequences are LGHNA and YSLEER. The table lists this clone with a count of one. Its target is unknown. Sequenced here: CD4+ or CD8+ T cells sorted from blood, sampled in a trial of the OX40 agonist ivuxolimab. The genes are TRBV4-3 and TRBJ2-3, with D uncertain. The TCR sequence derives from an adult with an advanced solid tumor such as melanoma, head and neck, liver or kidney cancer. The CDR3 nucleotides are TGCGCCAGCAGCCAAGGGCCAACGGTAAGCACAGATACGCAGTATTTT. Protein: CASSQGPTVSTDTQYF.